The 19 T cell receptor beta chains below come from one sample, sequenced in a study of blood T cell repertoires in COVID-19. Data came from immunoSEQ multiplex PCR; TCRdb stores just in-frame clones and leaves some out. The data show a few hundred thousand clones, around 90% seen once. Sequenced: peripheral blood. The receptors come from a man between 60 and 75 years old with acute or convalescent COVID-19.

This chain uses TRBV9 with TRBJ2-7; 11 positions match TRBD1. The trim removed 4 bases at V and 3 bases at J, leaving 3 bases unmatched. The CDR3 consists of 14 residues. Germline CDR1 and CDR2: SGDLS and YYNGEE. The CDR3 protein is CASSSGTGGYEQYF. For the CDR3, the DNA is TGTGCCAGCAGCTCCGGGACAGGGGGCTACGAGCAGTACTTC.

The V gene is TRBV7-2, the J gene TRBJ2-2; maybe TRBD1 (5 bases). CDR1 is SGHTA, CDR2 FQGNSA, per germline. The V gene lost 5 bases and the J gene lost 6 bases, with 19 bases spanning the gap. This CDR3 has 16 residues. DNA of the CDR3: TGTGCCAGCAGCCGTACCCATACCCCAGGGTCCGGGGAGCTGTTTTTT. It is translated as CASSRTHTPGSGELFF.

This chain connects TRBV6-5 to TRBJ1-1; 8 bases match TRBD1. CDR1 MNHEY and CDR2 SVGAGI come from the germline V gene. This CDR3 spans 13 amino acids. With V trimmed by 4 bases and J by 7 bases, 5 bases remained unmatched. This CDR3 is CASSFGQGFEAFF. The CDR3, as DNA: TGTGCCAGCAGTTTCGGACAGGGCTTTGAAGCTTTCTTT.

The chain is built from TRBV28 and TRBJ1-6; D call uncertain. The CDR3 runs to 17 residues. Per germline, CDR1 MDHEN and CDR2 SYDVKM. The V and J ends lost 6 bases and 0 bases respectively, with 15 bases between them. For the CDR3, the DNA is TGTGCCAGCAGCCCGGTGGGAGGGAGCTCCTATAATTCACCCCTCCACTTT. Its translation: CASSPVGGSSYNSPLHF.

The rearrangement links TRBV11-2 to TRBJ2-7; 10 nucleotides line up with TRBD2. The CDR3 spans 14 residues. In germline, CDR1 is SGHAT, CDR2 FQNNGV. The junction had 3 bases not matched to a gene; V was cut back by 4 bases and J by 3 bases. This CDR3 reads CASSSSSGGYEQYF. The CDR3 DNA sequence: TGTGCCAGCAGCTCCTCTAGCGGGGGCTACGAGCAGTACTTC.

The chain recombines TRBV19 with TRBJ1-2, with D tentatively TRBD1 (6 bases). V was cut by 1 base and J by 4 bases, with 13 bases left in between. Germline values: CDR1 LNHDA, CDR2 SQIVND (reference sequence). CDR3 length equals 15 residues. The DNA of the CDR3 is TGTGCCAGTAGTATAGGGCGGCAGGGGAGCTATGGCTACACCTTC. Encoded protein: CASSIGRQGSYGYTF.

This clone counts as medium-sized. The chain carries TRBV6-6 and TRBJ2-2; D possibly corresponds to TRBD1 (6 bases). Germline V CDR1 and CDR2: MNHNY, SVGAGI (reference sequence). Trimming pared 7 bases from V and 0 bases from J, leaving 15 bases between. This CDR3 contains 16 residues. The CDR3 spells CASTLPQGPNTGELFF. The CDR3 nucleotides are TGTGCCAGCACCCTTCCCCAGGGGCCGAACACCGGGGAGCTGTTTTTT.

The chain carries TRBV3-1 (or the pseudogene TRBV3-2) and TRBJ1-2; TRBD1 is a possible D gene (6 bases). The ends were cut back, 5 bases at V and 7 bases at J, with 11 bases in the middle. Germline loops: CDR1 LGHDT, CDR2 YNNKEL (reference sequence). The CDR3 is 12 amino acids. This CDR3 reads CASSGPGAGYTF. In nucleotides, the CDR3 is TGTGCCAGCAGCGGACCAGGGGCTGGCTACACCTTC.

The chain carries TRBV10-3 and TRBJ2-2; 8 positions match TRBD1. The CDR3 covers 18 residues. Germline lookup yields CDR1 ENHRY and CDR2 SYGVKD. With 3 bases clipped from V and 4 bases from J, the junction kept 13 bases outside the gene matches. DNA of the CDR3: TGTGCCATCAGTGACCCCACGGTAGGCAGGGGGCGCACCGGGGAGCTGTTTTTT. Translated: CAISDPTVGRGRTGELFF.

The chain combines TRBV7-2 with TRBJ2-1, with 8 nucleotides matching TRBD2. Germline assignment: CDR1 SGHTA and CDR2 FQGNSA. The length of the CDR3 is 14 residues. J lost 9 bases, V lost 7 bases, and 11 bases had no gene match. The CDR3 is CASTPSAGVSEQFF. CDR3 nucleotide sequence: TGTGCCAGCACCCCGTCAGCGGGGGTGTCTGAGCAGTTCTTC.

The chain links TRBV28 to TRBJ2-7, with TRBD1 identical over 10 bases. The CDR3 runs to 17 residues. Germline V gives CDR1 MDHEN, CDR2 SYDVKM. Germline trimming cut 9 bases from V and 4 bases from J; bases unmatched to any gene: 18. As DNA, the CDR3 is TGTGCCAGTGTCAGCGGATTCAGGACAGGGGGGTTATACGAGCAGTACTTC. Its protein product is CASVSGFRTGGLYEQYF.

The chain uses TRBV6-5 and TRBJ1-2, with D tentatively TRBD1 (5 bases). Germline CDR1 is MNHEY and CDR2 is SVGAGI. The CDR3 is made up of 13 amino acids. Trimming took off 5 bases at V and 4 bases at J, with 11 bases between the two ends. The DNA of the CDR3 is TGTGCCAGCAGTCAGACAGTCAGCTATGGCTACACCTTC. Residues: CASSQTVSYGYTF.

V gene TRBV11-2 combines with J gene TRBJ2-7, with D unclear. The CDR3 is 14 residues long. The germline V and J ends were trimmed by 1 base and 0 bases, with 7 bases remaining between them. The germline CDR1 and CDR2 sequences are SGHAT and FQNNGV. The CDR3 spells CASSLGSSSYEQYF. Written as DNA, the CDR3 is TGTGCCAGCAGCTTAGGTTCTAGCTCCTACGAGCAGTACTTC. Filled out from reference TRBV11-2 and TRBJ2-7, the complete variable domain reads EAGVAQSPRYKIIEKRQSVAFWCNPISGHATLYWYQQILGQGPKLLIQFQNNGVVDDSQLPKDRFSAERLKGVDSTLKIQPAKLEDSAVYLCASSLGSSSYEQYFGPGTRLTVT.

This chain links TRBV6-9 with TRBJ2-5, with 8 bases fitting TRBD2. Germline-derived CDR1 and CDR2 are MNHGY and SVAAGI. Trimming cost V 2 bases and J 2 bases; bases outside gene matches: 10. This CDR3 is built from 17 residues. The CDR3 reads CASSYPQRGSGQETQYF. CDR3 nucleotides: TGTGCCAGCAGTTATCCCCAGCGGGGGTCGGGGCAAGAGACCCAGTACTTC.

This chain connects TRBV6-5 to TRBJ2-1, with D perhaps matching TRBD2 (5 bases). CDR1 and CDR2 (germline): MNHEY, SVGAGI. This CDR3 region has 13 residues. V was clipped by 6 bases and J by 5 bases, with 11 bases between them. CDR3 in DNA: TGTGCCAGCAGACCCACGGGGAACAATGAGCAGTTCTTC. Residues: CASRPTGNNEQFF.

This chain connects TRBV6-5 to TRBJ1-6, with D maybe TRBD1 (6 bases). Deletions cut 6 bases from V and 5 bases from J, with 11 bases between. This CDR3 has 14 residues. CDR1 MNHEY and CDR2 SVGAGI come from the germline V gene. CDR3 DNA sequence: TGTGCCAGCAGCGGACAGATTAATAATTCACCCCTCCACTTT. This translates into CASSGQINNSPLHF.

The genes are TRBV6-5 and TRBJ2-1, with a possible D match to TRBD2 (5 bases). Germline CDR1 MNHEY, CDR2 SVGAGI. The CDR3 runs 15 residues. V lost 7 bases to trimming and J lost 3 bases, with 16 bases between them. The CDR3 DNA reads as TGTGCCAGCAATCTGGAGGAGGCCAGCTACAATGAGCAGTTCTTC. This encodes CASNLEEASYNEQFF.

This clone was counted a single time. The chain joins TRBV3-1 (or the pseudogene TRBV3-2) to TRBJ1-4; 7 bases fit TRBD1. The CDR3 spans 15 residues. The germline V gene has CDR1 LGHDT and CDR2 YNNKEL (reference sequence). V lost 1 base to trimming and J lost 8 bases; unmatched junction nucleotides: 7. The CDR3 sequence is CASSQGDSGGEKLFF. CDR3 DNA: TGTGCCAGCAGCCAAGGGGACAGCGGAGGAGAAAAACTGTTTTTT.

This chain connects TRBV14 to TRBJ1-1; D is perhaps TRBD1 (6 bases). This CDR3 is 15 amino acids long. The germline V gene encodes CDR1 SGHDN and CDR2 FVKESK. Trimming removed 0 bases from V and 2 bases from J, with 10 bases in between. The DNA for the CDR3 is TGTGCCAGCAGCCAAGACGGCAGGGGTAACACTGAAGCTTTCTTT. Translated, it gives CASSQDGRGNTEAFF. The full variable domain, completed using reference TRBV14 and TRBJ1-1, is EAGVTQFPSHSVIEKGQTVTLRCDPISGHDNLYWYRRVMGKEIKFLLHFVKESKQDESGMPNNRFLAERTGGTYSTLKVQPAELEDSGVYFCASSQDGRGNTEAFFGQGTRLTVV.